The TCR beta chain described here comes from a study of blood T cells in healthy people across ages (dated by TCRdb to between 2015 and 2017). With regard to the full study: In model experiments, template switching captured roughly one uniquely barcoded TCR beta cDNA molecule for every two T cells. The study measured age-related changes in TCR beta repertoire diversity using deep sequencing normalized with unique cDNA molecular identifiers. The donors were divided into four age groups: young (average roughly 17 years), middle-aged (about 39), aged (approximately 62) and long-lived (roughly 86). To avoid experimental bias, donors of different ages were spread randomly across the sequencing lanes. Two additional independent replicas of 1 million unique cDNA reads from the same blood draw were analyzed for two donors (one aged 18 to 30 and one aged 80 or older).

The library was generated by 5' RACE. Sequenced on an Illumina HiSeq 2500. A second PCR of roughly 7 to 11 cycles was performed with a sample-barcoded 5' primer and a J-beta primer mix. Each TCR beta cDNA molecule received a unique molecular identifier from a template-switch 5' adaptor carrying 12 random nucleotides. At least 3 million CDR3-containing paired-end reads were obtained from each sample. First-strand cDNA was synthesized from all RNA with the Mint cDNA synthesis kit, primed by a TRBC-specific oligonucleotide. All cDNA was treated with uracil-DNA glycosylase and then went through a first 18-cycle PCR with the universal primers M1SS and BC2_uni_R. As for the original processing: For normalization, 1 million high-quality reads were randomly selected from each sample, with every read carrying a distinct molecular identifier. Reads sharing molecular identifiers were discarded rather than binned into consensus sequences. CDR3 identification, clonotype clustering and error correction used MiTCR with a Q25 quality threshold and the strictest error-elimination algorithm. A nonparametric unseen species model using Euler transformation provided a lower-bound estimate of total TCR beta diversity. TCRdb itself trimmed the public reads at Q25 with fastp, ran MiXCR and retained productive beta chains. Merged by CDR3 protein, the rows form single entries marked with the most common genes and DNA. TCRdb, not the original authors, processed these V and J calls. For this sample the table gives 650,000 to 800,000 distinct CDR3 sequences, of which 40% to 50% were detected only once. Approximately 19% of the sample rests with the top ten.

Points the paper makes about the study in general: Observed TCR beta diversity per million T cells fell roughly linearly with age, and a significant reduction was already apparent by age roughly 40. Observed TCR beta diversity correlated strongly with the percentage of naive T cells measured by flow cytometry. Because the CMV infection status of the donors was unknown, age-related changes in expanded clonotypes may potentially have been confounded. Estimates of total diversity based on one million sequenced T cells were considered lower bounds and underestimates. Bulk unsorted PBMC profiling prevented conclusive comparison of naive and antigen-experienced compartments. The long-lived group showed more naive CD4+ T cells, fewer expanded clones and increased TCR diversity than the aged group, suggesting age selection.

The roughly 39 donors, aged about 6 to 90 years, were systemically healthy Caucasian individuals from Russia. Approximately 9.3 milliliters of peripheral blood were collected from each donor into EDTA-treated Vacutainer tubes. Ficoll-Paque density-gradient centrifugation was used to isolate PBMCs, with at least 7 million obtained per sample. Total RNA, at least 6 micrograms per sample, was extracted from PBMCs with Trizol reagent. Naive CD45RAhigh/CD27high T cell percentages were measured by flow cytometry on a PBMC aliquot from every donor. With regard to this clonotype: Its cognate antigen has yet to be identified. One end of the junction does not line up with germline, which may come from a read error.

The germline V gene (reference sequence) sets CDR1 to LGHDT and CDR2 to YNNKEL. Including the terminal cysteine and phenylalanine, the CDR3 comprises 14 residues. The sequence is cut down to CDR3 DNA, 42 bases in frame from base 1. This sequence was found in a man in his 60s in good health. Sequencing was carried out using blood. This chain is built from TRBV3-1 and TRBJ2-5; no D gene call is confident. With the DNA end fitting TRBJ2-7 better, the J assignment may be wrong. CDR3 sequence: CAGSQEPLSYEQYF. At the DNA level, the sequence is TGTGCCGGCAGCCAAGAACCATTGTCCTACGAGCAGTACTTC.